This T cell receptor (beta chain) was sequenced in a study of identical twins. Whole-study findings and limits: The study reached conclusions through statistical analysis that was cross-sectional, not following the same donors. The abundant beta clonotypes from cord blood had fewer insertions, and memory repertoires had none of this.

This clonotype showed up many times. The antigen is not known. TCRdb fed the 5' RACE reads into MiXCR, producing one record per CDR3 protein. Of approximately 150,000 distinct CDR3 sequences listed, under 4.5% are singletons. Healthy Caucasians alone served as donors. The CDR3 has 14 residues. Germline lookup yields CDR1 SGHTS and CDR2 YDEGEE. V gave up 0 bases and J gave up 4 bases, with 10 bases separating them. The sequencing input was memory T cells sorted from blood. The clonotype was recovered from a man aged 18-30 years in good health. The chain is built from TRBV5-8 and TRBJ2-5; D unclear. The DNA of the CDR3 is TGTGCCAGCAGCTTGGTGTCAGAGCCAGAGACCCAGTACTTC. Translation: CASSLVSEPETQYF.